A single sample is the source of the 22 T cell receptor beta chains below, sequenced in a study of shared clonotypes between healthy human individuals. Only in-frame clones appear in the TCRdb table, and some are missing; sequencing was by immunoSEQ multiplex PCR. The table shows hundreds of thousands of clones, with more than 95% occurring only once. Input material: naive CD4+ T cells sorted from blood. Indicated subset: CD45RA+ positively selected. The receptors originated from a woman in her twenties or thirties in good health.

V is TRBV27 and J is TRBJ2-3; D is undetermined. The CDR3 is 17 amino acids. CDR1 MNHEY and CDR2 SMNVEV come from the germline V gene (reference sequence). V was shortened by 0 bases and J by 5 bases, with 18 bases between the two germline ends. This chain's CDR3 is CASSLSVWAKQRDTQYF. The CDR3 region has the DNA TGTGCCAGCAGTTTATCGGTTTGGGCCAAGCAACGAGATACGCAGTATTTT.

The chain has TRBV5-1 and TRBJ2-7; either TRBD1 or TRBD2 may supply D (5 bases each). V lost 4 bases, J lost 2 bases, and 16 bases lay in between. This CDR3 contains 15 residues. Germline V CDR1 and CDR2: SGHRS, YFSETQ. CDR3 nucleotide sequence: TGCGCCAGCAGCCCCGGGACGCTTGGGGCCTACGAGCAGTACTTC. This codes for CASSPGTLGAYEQYF.

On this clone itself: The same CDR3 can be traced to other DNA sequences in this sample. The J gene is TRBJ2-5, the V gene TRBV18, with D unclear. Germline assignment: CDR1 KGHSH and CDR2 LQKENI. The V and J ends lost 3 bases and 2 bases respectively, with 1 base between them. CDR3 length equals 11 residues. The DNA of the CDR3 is TGTGCCAGCTCACCGCAAGAGACCCAGTACTTC. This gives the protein CASSPQETQYF.

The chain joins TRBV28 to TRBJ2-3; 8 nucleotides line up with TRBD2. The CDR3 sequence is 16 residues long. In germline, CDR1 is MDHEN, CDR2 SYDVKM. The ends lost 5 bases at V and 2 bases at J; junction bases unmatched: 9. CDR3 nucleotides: TGTGCCAGCAGTCCCGCGTTAGCGGGGTTCACAGATACGCAGTATTTT. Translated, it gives CASSPALAGFTDTQYF.

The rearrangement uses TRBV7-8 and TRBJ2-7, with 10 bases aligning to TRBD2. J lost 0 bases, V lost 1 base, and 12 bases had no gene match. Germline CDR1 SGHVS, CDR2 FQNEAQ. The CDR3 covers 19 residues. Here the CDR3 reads CASSLGIGLAGALSYEQYF. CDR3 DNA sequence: TGTGCCAGCAGCTTAGGCATTGGGCTAGCGGGAGCCCTCTCCTACGAGCAGTACTTC.

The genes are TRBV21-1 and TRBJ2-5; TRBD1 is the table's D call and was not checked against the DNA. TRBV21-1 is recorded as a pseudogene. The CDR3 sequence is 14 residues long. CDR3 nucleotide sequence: TGTGCCAGCAAGCCGGGACAGGGAAAAAAAGAGCAGTACTTC. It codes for CASKPGQGKKEQYF.

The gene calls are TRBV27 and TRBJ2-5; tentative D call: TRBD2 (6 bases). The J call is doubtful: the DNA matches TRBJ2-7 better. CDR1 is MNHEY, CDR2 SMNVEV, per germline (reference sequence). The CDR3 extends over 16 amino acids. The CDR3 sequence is CASSRRAGTATYEQYF. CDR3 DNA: TGTGCCAGCAGTCGACGGGCCGGGACTGCCACCTACGAGCAGTACTTC.

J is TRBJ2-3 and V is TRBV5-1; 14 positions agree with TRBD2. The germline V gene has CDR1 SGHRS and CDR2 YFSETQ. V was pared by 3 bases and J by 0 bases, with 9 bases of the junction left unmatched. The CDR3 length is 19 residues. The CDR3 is CASSSRGLAGDTSTDTQYF. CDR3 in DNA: TGCGCCAGCAGCTCCAGGGGACTAGCGGGAGACACTAGCACAGATACGCAGTATTTT. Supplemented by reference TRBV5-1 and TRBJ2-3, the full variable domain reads KAGVTQTPRYLIKTRGQQVTLSCSPISGHRSVSWYQQTPGQGLQFLFEYFSETQRNKGNFPGRFSGRQFSNSRSEMNVSTLELGDSALYLCASSSRGLAGDTSTDTQYFGPGTRLTVL.

CDR3 coding DNA: TGTGCCACCAGCAAGGGCTCCTACGAGCAGTACTTC. As protein: CATSKGSYEQYF. The chain links TRBV15 to TRBJ2-5, with unresolved D. The closer fit of TRBJ2-7 to the DNA end suggests the J call may be wrong. Per the germline V gene, CDR1 is LNHNV and CDR2 is YYDKDF (reference sequence). The CDR3 has 12 residues.

CDR3 nucleotide sequence: TGTGCCAGCAGGCTACAATCGAGCACCGGGGAGCTGTTTTTT. Encoded protein: CASRLQSSTGELFF. J is TRBJ2-2 and V is TRBV2, with D unclear. The V and J ends lost 6 bases and 4 bases respectively, with 12 bases between them. In germline, CDR1 is SNHLY, CDR2 FYNNEI. The CDR3 has 14 residues.

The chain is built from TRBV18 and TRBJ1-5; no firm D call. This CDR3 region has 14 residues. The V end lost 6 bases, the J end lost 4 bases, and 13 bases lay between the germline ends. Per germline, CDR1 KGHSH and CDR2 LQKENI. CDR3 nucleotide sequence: TGTGCCAGCTCTTCCGAAGGGTTGAATCAGCCCCAGCATTTT. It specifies CASSSEGLNQPQHF.

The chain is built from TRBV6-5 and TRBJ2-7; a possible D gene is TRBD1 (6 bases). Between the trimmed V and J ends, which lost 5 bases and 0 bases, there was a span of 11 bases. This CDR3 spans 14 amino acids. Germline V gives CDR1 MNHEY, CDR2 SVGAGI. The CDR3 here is CASSRNRDSYEQYF. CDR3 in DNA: TGTGCCAGCAGTCGAAACAGGGACTCCTACGAGCAGTACTTC.

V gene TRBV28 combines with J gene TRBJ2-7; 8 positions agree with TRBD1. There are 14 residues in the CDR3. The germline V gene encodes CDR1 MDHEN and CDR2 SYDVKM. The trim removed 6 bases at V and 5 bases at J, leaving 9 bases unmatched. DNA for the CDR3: TGTGCCAGCAGCCCTGGACAGGGAGTTGACGAGCAGTACTTC. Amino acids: CASSPGQGVDEQYF.

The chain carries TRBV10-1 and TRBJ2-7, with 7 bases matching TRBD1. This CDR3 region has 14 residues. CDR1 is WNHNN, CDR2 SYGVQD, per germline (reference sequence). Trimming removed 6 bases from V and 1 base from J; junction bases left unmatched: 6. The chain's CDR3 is CASSQTGSSYEQYF. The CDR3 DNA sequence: TGCGCCAGCAGCCAGACAGGGAGTTCCTACGAGCAGTACTTC.

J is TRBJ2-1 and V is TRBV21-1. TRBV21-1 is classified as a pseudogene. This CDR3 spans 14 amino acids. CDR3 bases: TGTGCCAGCAGCCCACCCCGGGACCACAATGAGCAGTTCTTC. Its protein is CASSPPRDHNEQFF.

The CDR3 sequence is CATSRGGGGANYGYTF. DNA of the CDR3: TGTGCCACCAGCAGAGGAGGAGGCGGCGCTAACTATGGCTACACCTTC. This sequence joins TRBV15 and TRBJ1-2; D is unresolved. With 1 base removed from V and 0 bases from J, the gap between germline ends came to 12 bases. Germline loops: CDR1 LNHNV, CDR2 YYDKDF (reference sequence). The CDR3 is 16 residues long.

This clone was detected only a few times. The CDR3 region has the DNA TGTGCCAGCAGCTTGGGGGGGCCTAGCGGGCTGGCGTACGAGCAGTACTTC. This sequence encodes CASSLGGPSGLAYEQYF. The V gene is TRBV5-6, the J gene TRBJ2-7; TRBD2 matches 8 bases. V shed 0 bases and J 4 bases; nucleotides not matched to a gene: 12. CDR3 size: 17 residues. CDR1 and CDR2 (germline): SGHDT, YYEEEE.

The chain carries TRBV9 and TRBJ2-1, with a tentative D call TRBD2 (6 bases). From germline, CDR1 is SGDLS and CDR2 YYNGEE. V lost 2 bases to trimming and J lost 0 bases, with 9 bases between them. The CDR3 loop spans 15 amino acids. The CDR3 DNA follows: TGTGCCAGCAGCGTCCGGGACTCCTCCTACAATGAGCAGTTCTTC. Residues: CASSVRDSSYNEQFF.

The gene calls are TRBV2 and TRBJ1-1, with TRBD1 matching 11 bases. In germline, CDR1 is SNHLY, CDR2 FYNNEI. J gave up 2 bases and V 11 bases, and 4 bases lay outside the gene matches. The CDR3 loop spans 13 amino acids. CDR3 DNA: TGTGCCGGGGGACAGGGGGGAAACACTGAAGCTTTCTTT. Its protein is CAGGQGGNTEAFF.

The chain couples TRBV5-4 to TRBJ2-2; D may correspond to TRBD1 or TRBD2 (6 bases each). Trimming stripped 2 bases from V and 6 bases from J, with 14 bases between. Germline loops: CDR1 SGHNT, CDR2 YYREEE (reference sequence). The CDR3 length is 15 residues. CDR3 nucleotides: TGTGCCAGCAGCTTCCGGGGGCGCCTCTCCGGGGAGCTGTTTTTT. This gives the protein CASSFRGRLSGELFF.

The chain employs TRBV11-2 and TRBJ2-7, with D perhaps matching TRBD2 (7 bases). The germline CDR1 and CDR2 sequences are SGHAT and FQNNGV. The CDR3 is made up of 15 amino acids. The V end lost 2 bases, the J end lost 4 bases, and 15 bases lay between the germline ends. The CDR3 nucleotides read TGTGCCAGCAGCTTAAGGTCGGGGGGCCCATACGAGCAGTACTTC. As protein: CASSLRSGGPYEQYF.

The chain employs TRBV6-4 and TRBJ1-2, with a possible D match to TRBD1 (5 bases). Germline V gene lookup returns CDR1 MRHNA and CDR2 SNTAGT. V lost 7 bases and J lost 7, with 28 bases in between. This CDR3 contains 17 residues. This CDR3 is CASIIPGRSKQVGGYTF. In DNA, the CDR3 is TGTGCCAGCATTATTCCGGGACGGTCAAAGCAAGTCGGTGGCTACACCTTC.